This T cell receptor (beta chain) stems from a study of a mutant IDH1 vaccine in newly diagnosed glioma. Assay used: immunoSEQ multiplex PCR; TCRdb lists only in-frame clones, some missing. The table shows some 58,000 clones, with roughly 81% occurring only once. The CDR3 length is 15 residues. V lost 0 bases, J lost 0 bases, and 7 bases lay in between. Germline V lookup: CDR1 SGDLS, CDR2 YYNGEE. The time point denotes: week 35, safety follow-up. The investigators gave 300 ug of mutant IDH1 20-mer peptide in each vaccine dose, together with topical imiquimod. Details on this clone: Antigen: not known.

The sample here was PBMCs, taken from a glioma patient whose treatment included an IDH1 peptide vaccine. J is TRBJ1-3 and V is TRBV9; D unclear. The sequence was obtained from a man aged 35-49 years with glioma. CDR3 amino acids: CASSVGSLSGNTIYF. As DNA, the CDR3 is TGTGCCAGCAGCGTAGGCAGCCTCTCTGGAAACACCATATATTTT. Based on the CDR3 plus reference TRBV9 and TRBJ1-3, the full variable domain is DSGVTQTPKHLITATGQRVTLRCSPRSGDLSVYWYQQSLDQGLQFLIQYYNGEERAKGNILERFSAQQFPDLHSELNLSSLELGDSALYFCASSVGSLSGNTIYFGEGSWLTVV.